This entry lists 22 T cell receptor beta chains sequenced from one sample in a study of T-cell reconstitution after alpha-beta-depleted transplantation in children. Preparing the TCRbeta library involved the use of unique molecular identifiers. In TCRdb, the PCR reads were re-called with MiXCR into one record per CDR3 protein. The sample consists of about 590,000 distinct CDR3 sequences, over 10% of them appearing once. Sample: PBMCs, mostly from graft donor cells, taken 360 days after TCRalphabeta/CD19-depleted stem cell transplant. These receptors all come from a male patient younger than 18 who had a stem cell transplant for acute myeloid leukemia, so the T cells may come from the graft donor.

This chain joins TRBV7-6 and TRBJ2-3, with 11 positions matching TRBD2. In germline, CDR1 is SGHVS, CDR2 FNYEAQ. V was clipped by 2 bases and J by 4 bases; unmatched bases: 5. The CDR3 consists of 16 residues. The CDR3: CASSLIAGGPPDTQYF. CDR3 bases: TGTGCCAGCAGCTTAATAGCGGGAGGGCCCCCAGATACGCAGTATTTT. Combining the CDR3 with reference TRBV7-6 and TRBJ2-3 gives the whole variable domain GAGVSQSPRYKVTKRGQDVALRCDPISGHVSLYWYRQALGQGPEFLTYFNYEAQQDKSGLPNDRFSAERPEGSISTLTIQRTEQRDSAMYRCASSLIAGGPPDTQYFGPGTRLTVL.

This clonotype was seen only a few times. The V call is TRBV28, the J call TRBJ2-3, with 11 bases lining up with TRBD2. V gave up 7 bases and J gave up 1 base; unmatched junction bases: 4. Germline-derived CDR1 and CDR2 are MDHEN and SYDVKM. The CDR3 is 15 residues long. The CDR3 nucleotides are TGTGCCAGCACTAAACTAGCGGGAGGCACAGATACGCAGTATTTT. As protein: CASTKLAGGTDTQYF.

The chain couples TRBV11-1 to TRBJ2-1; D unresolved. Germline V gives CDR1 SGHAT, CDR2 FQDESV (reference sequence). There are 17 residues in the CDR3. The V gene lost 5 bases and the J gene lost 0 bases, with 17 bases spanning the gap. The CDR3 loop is CASSPHTRSFSYNEQFF. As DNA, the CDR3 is TGTGCCAGCAGCCCGCACACTCGTAGTTTCTCCTACAATGAGCAGTTCTTC.

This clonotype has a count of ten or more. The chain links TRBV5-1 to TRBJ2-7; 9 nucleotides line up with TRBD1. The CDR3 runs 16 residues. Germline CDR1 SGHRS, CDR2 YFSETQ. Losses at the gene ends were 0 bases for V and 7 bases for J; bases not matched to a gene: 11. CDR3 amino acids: CASSLEGTGQGWEQYF. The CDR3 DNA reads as TGCGCCAGCAGCTTGGAGGGTACGGGACAGGGCTGGGAGCAGTACTTC.

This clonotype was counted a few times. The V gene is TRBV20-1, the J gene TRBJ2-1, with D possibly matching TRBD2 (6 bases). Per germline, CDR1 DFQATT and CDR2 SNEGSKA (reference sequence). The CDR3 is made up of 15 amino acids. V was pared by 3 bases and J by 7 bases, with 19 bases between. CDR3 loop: CSASVGGLSENEQFF. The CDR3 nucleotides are TGCAGTGCTAGCGTCGGGGGACTCTCTGAGAATGAGCAGTTCTTC.

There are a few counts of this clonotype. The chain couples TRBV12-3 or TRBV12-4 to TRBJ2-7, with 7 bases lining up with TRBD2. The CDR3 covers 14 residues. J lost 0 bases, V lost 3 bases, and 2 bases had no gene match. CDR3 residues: CASSFWEGSYEQYF. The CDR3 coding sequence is TGTGCCAGCAGTTTCTGGGAGGGCTCCTACGAGCAGTACTTC.

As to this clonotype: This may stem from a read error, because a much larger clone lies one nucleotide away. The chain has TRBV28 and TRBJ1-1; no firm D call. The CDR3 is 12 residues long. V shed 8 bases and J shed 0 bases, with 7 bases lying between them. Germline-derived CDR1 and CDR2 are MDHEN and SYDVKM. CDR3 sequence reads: CASVGLNTEAFF. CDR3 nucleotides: TGTGCCAGCGTGGGGTTGAACACTGAAGCTTTCTTT.

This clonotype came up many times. CDR3 nucleotide sequence: TGCAGCGTTGAGGGGACTAGCGGCCCCTACGAGCAGTACTTC. This sequence encodes CSVEGTSGPYEQYF. The chain employs TRBV29-1 and TRBJ2-7, with 11 bases fitting TRBD2. CDR1 and CDR2 from the germline V gene are SQVTM and ANQGSEA. The CDR3 loop spans 14 amino acids. After removal of 3 bases from V and 2 bases from J, the junction contained 3 bases not matched to a gene.

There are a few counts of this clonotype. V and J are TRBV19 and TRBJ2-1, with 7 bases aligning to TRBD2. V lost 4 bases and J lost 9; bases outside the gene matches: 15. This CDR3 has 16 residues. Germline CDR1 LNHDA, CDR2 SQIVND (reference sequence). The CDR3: CASSTQLATATIEQFF. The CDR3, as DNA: TGTGCCAGTAGTACCCAACTAGCGACCGCTACGATTGAGCAGTTCTTC.

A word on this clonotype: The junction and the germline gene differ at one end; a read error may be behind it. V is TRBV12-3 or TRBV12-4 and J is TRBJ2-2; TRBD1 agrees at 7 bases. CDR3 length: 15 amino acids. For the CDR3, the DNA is TGTGTCAGCAGCTGGACAGGCTCGAACACCGGGGAGCTGTTTTTT. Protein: CVSSWTGSNTGELFF.

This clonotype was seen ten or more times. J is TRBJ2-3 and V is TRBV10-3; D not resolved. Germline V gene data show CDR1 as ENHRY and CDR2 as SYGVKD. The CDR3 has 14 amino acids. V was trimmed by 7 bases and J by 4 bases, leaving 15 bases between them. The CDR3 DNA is TGTGCCATCAACCGCGTGGGTGGCGCAGATACGCAGTATTTT. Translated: CAINRVGGADTQYF.

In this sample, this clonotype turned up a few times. In DNA, the CDR3 is TGTGCCAGCAGCACCACAGGGGGCGGGAGCACAGATACGCAGTATTTT. This sequence encodes CASSTTGGGSTDTQYF. The chain carries TRBV7-9 and TRBJ2-3; TRBD1 aligns across 9 bases. CDR1 SEHNR and CDR2 FQNEAQ come from the germline V gene (reference sequence). The CDR3 covers 16 residues. Losses at the gene ends were 5 bases for V and 0 bases for J; bases not matched to a gene: 6.

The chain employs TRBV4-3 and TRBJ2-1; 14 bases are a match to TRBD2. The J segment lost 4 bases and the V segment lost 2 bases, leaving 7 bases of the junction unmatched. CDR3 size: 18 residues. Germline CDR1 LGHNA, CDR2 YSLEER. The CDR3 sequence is CASSQSKGTSGRYNEQFF. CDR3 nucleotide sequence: TGCGCCAGCAGCCAATCCAAAGGGACTAGCGGGAGATACAATGAGCAGTTCTTC.

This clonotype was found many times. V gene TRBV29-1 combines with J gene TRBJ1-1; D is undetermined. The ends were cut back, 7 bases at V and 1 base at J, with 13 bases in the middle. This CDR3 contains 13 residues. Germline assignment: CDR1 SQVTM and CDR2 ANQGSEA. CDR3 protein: CSGEGRSNTEAFF. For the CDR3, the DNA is TGCAGCGGGGAAGGGCGGTCGAACACTGAAGCTTTCTTT.

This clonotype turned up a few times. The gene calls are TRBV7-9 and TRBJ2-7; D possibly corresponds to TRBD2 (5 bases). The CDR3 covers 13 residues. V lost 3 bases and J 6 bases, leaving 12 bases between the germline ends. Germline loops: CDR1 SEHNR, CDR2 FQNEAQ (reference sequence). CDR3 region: CASSFWRASEQYF. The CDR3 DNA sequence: TGTGCCAGCAGCTTCTGGCGGGCCTCCGAGCAGTACTTC.

The DNA of the CDR3 is TGCAGTGCTAGTGAACTAGCGGGCAATGAGCAGTTCTTC. It translates to CSASELAGNEQFF. The chain employs TRBV20-1 and TRBJ2-1, with 9 nucleotides matching TRBD2. Germline loops: CDR1 DFQATT, CDR2 SNEGSKA (reference sequence). Trimming cost V 3 bases and J 6 bases; bases outside gene matches: 3. The CDR3 is 13 amino acids.

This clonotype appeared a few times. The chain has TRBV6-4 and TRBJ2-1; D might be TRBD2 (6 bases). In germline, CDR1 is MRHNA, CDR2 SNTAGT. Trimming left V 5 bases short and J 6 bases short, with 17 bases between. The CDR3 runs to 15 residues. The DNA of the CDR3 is TGTGCCAGCAGTTTATCGGCGGGAACCCTCAATGAGCAGTTCTTC. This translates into CASSLSAGTLNEQFF.

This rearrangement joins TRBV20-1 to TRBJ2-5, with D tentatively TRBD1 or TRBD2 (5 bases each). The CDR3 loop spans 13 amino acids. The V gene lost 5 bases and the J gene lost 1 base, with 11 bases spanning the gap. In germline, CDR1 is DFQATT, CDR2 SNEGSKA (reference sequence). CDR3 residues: CSAQGTIQETQYF. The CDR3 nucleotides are TGCAGTGCTCAAGGGACCATCCAAGAGACCCAGTACTTC.

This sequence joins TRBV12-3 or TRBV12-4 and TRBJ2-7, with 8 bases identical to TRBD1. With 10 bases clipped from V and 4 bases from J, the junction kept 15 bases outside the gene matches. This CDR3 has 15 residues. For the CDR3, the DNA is TGTGCCATCACAAGAGGGACAGGCGGCCGTTACGAGCAGTACTTC. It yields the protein CAITRGTGGRYEQYF.

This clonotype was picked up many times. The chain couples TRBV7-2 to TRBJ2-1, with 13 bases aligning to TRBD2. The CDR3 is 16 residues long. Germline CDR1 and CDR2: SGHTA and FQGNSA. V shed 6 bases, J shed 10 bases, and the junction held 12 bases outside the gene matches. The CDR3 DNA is TGTGCCAGCAGTAGGGGGGGACTAGCGGGATACGGGGAGCAGTTCTTC. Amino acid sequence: CASSRGGLAGYGEQFF.

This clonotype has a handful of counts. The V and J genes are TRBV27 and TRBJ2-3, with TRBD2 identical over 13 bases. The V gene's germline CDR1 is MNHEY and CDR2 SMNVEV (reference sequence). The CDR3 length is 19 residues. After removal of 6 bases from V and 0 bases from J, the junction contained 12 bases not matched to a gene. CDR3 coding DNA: TGTGCCAGCAGCCCCGGAGGAGGACTAGCGGGAGCCAGCACAGATACGCAGTATTTT. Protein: CASSPGGGLAGASTDTQYF.

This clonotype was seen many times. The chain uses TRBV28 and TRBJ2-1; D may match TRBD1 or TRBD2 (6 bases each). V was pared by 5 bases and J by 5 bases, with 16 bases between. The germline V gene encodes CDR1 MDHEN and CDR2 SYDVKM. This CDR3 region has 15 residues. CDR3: CASSGGAEGDNEQFF. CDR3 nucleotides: TGTGCCAGCAGTGGGGGAGCGGAGGGGGACAATGAGCAGTTCTTC.